The sequence of this T cell receptor beta chain was determined in a study of human T cells and chemical hapten exposure. The wider study: 2% DPC applied to a roughly 2 cm by roughly 2 cm arm area sensitized donors.

This clonotype was counted at least ten times. Antigen: not known. The CDR3 has 15 residues. The ends were cut back, 4 bases at V and 6 bases at J, with 16 bases in the middle. Germline CDR1 reads SGHAT; CDR2 reads FQNNGV. As the library was built, unique molecular identifiers were attached to individual cDNA molecules. Via MiXCR, TCRdb re-called the RACE reads, giving one row per CDR3 protein. Of almost 35,000 distinct CDR3 sequences in the sample, 10% were seen once. Findings of the study overall: With alopecia, donors may have immune responses unlike healthy people's.

The sample's time point: pre-sensitization, week 0. Indicated treatment: therapeutic diphenylcyclopropenone sensitization with weekly scalp DPC. It was unfractionated whole blood from which total RNA was extracted. The sample was whole blood, taken in connection with sensitization to the hapten diphenylcyclopropenone (DPC). The TCR sequence derives from a man in his fifties or sixties with alopecia areata. Some clones in this sample may be carry-over from other donors' samples. The chain carries TRBV11-2 and TRBJ2-1, with D maybe TRBD1 (5 bases). CDR3 DNA sequence: TGTGCCAGCAGCTCACTACTGTACCAGGGCAATGAGCAGTTCTTC. Protein sequence: CASSSLLYQGNEQFF.